This section outlines one T cell receptor (beta chain) sequence together with its context. Antigen: not known. This specimen comes from a study of identical twins. cDNA carried unique molecular identifiers, and a universal primer site was added by template switching. One entry per CDR3 protein, called by TCRdb with MiXCR from the 5' RACE reads. The sample includes hundreds of thousands of distinct CDR3 sequences, roughly 7.2% seen only once; the top ten take 1.6%. The CDR3 length is 18 residues. Germline V gene sequence: CDR1 MGHRA, CDR2 YSYEKL. V dropped 0 bases and J dropped 4 bases, with 20 bases sitting between them. Whole-study results and caveats: Within beta out-of-frame sequences, the excess sharing observed between twins was weaker. The study found excess low generation probability among twin-shared out-of-frame alpha sequences. Fewer insertions were carried by abundant cord blood beta clonotypes, but none was seen in memory repertoires.

These data are also associated with another study on yellow fever vaccine responses in identical twins.

The V gene is TRBV4-1, the J gene TRBJ2-3, with TRBD2 as a possible D gene (7 bases). The sample taken for sequencing was PBMCs. This TCR came from a woman aged 18-29 years in good health. The CDR3 DNA sequence: TGCGCCAGCAGCCAAGAAGTCCGTCAGGGGCGGGAGCCAGATACGCAGTATTTT. The encoded protein is CASSQEVRQGREPDTQYF.